These 30 T cell receptor beta chains originate from one sample sequenced in a study of T cell responses to AZD1222 COVID-19 vaccine. TCRdb's table, derived via immunoSEQ multiplex PCR, lists solely in-frame clones and lacks some. Altogether roughly 100,000 clones are present, 82% being singletons, with the ten largest covering approximately 5.1%. The sample was peripheral blood, taken on day 0 of AZD1222 vaccination. The source is an adult in good health.

The chain recombines TRBV27 with TRBJ1-6; TRBD1 might be the D (6 bases). The V and J ends lost 0 bases and 7 bases respectively, with 13 bases between them. CDR3 size: 16 residues. The germline V gene has CDR1 MNHEY and CDR2 SMNVEV (reference sequence). CDR3 in amino acids: CASSLSSGTPNSPLHF. For the CDR3, the DNA is TGTGCCAGCAGTTTATCTTCCGGGACACCAAATTCACCCCTCCACTTT.

The count of this clone is one. Here the CDR3 DNA reads TGTGCCAGCAGCCACCTCCACTATGGCTACACCTTC. This sequence encodes CASSHLHYGYTF. V is TRBV4-2 and J is TRBJ1-2; D gene unclear. CDR1 is LGHNA and CDR2 is YNFKEQ in the germline V gene. This CDR3 has 12 amino acids. V was cut by 3 bases and J by 3 bases, with 5 bases left in between.

The chain couples TRBV11-2 to TRBJ1-4; no firm D call. The germline CDR1 and CDR2 sequences are SGHAT and FQNNGV. The CDR3 length is 14 residues. Trimming took off 6 bases at V and 8 bases at J, with 16 bases between the two ends. CDR3 region: CASRSVRMGEKLFF. The CDR3 DNA is TGTGCCAGCAGATCCGTAAGGATGGGAGAAAAACTGTTTTTT. The full variable domain, in which reference TRBV11-2 and TRBJ1-4 provide the parts outside the CDR3, is EAGVAQSPRYKIIEKRQSVAFWCNPISGHATLYWYQQILGQGPKLLIQFQNNGVVDDSQLPKDRFSAERLKGVDSTLKIQPAKLEDSAVYLCASRSVRMGEKLFFGSGTQLSVL.

The chain joins TRBV19 to TRBJ2-2, with TRBD1 identical over 9 bases. This CDR3 contains 15 residues. The J segment lost 5 bases and the V segment lost 6 bases, leaving 7 bases of the junction unmatched. Germline V gives CDR1 LNHDA, CDR2 SQIVND (reference sequence). The CDR3 coding sequence is TGTGCCAGTAGGGGGGGACAGGGACAGACCGGGGAGCTGTTTTTT. Protein: CASRGGQGQTGELFF.

The chain employs TRBV9 and TRBJ1-2; tentative D call: TRBD1 (5 bases). Trimming removed 3 bases from V and 0 bases from J, with 12 bases in between. CDR1 and CDR2 from the germline V gene are SGDLS and YYNGEE. This CDR3 is 15 amino acids long. In DNA, the CDR3 is TGTGCCAGCAGCGCCCACCGGGGGGCTAACTATGGCTACACCTTC. Protein product: CASSAHRGANYGYTF.

The genes are TRBV7-3 and TRBJ2-2; D gene uncertain. This CDR3 comprises 14 residues. The ends were cut back, 5 bases at V and 6 bases at J, with 13 bases in the middle. The germline gives CDR1 SGHTA, CDR2 FQGTGA. CDR3 loop: CASSPTVGPGELFF. Written as DNA, the CDR3 is TGTGCCAGCAGCCCCACCGTTGGGCCCGGGGAGCTGTTTTTT.

V gene TRBV11-2 combines with J gene TRBJ2-5; D perhaps matches TRBD2 (6 bases). This CDR3 comprises 15 residues. Germline V gene lookup returns CDR1 SGHAT and CDR2 FQNNGV. V lost 5 bases, J lost 3 bases, and 16 bases lay in between. The CDR3 DNA follows: TGTGCCAGCAGCCCCACGGGACTGTTTAAAGAGACCCAGTACTTC. This translates into CASSPTGLFKETQYF. The full variable domain, its missing parts supplied by reference TRBV11-2 and TRBJ2-5, is EAGVAQSPRYKIIEKRQSVAFWCNPISGHATLYWYQQILGQGPKLLIQFQNNGVVDDSQLPKDRFSAERLKGVDSTLKIQPAKLEDSAVYLCASSPTGLFKETQYFGPGTRLLVL.

V and J are TRBV23-1 and TRBJ1-5; D not resolved. TRBV23-1 is an open reading frame, and its role is uncertain. Trimming left V 2 bases short and J 4 bases short, with 6 bases between. The CDR3 loop spans 13 amino acids. CDR3 region: CASSQVGNQPQHF. Here the CDR3 DNA reads TGCGCCAGCAGTCAAGTAGGGAATCAGCCCCAGCATTTT.

The table lists this clone with a few counts. The J gene is TRBJ1-1, the V gene TRBV6-5; 7 bases agree with TRBD1. After removal of 2 bases from V and 0 bases from J, the junction contained 3 bases not matched to a gene. CDR1 is MNHEY and CDR2 is SVGAGI in the germline V gene. The CDR3 runs to 15 residues. The CDR3 spells CASSYEGTVNTEAFF. The CDR3 DNA follows: TGTGCCAGCAGTTACGAGGGGACAGTGAACACTGAAGCTTTCTTT.

The chain joins TRBV7-2 to TRBJ1-5; D is unclear. V was trimmed by 5 bases and J by 6 bases, leaving 14 bases between them. The germline CDR1 and CDR2 sequences are SGHTA and FQGNSA. This CDR3 is built from 14 residues. CDR3 nucleotide sequence: TGTGCCAGCAGCCCTCTTAGGGCCGGTCAGCCCCAGCATTTT. Its translation is CASSPLRAGQPQHF.

The chain employs TRBV5-1 and TRBJ2-7; 7 nucleotides align to TRBD2. The germline V gene has CDR1 SGHRS and CDR2 YFSETQ. The CDR3 covers 14 residues. After removal of 0 bases from V and 6 bases from J, the junction contained 6 bases not matched to a gene. The CDR3 loop reads CASSLERGFGEQYF. Written as DNA, the CDR3 is TGCGCCAGCAGCTTGGAGCGGGGTTTTGGCGAGCAGTACTTC. The full variable domain, completed using reference TRBV5-1 and TRBJ2-7, is KAGVTQTPRYLIKTRGQQVTLSCSPISGHRSVSWYQQTPGQGLQFLFEYFSETQRNKGNFPGRFSGRQFSNSRSEMNVSTLELGDSALYLCASSLERGFGEQYFGPGTRLTVT.

In its sample, this clone was seen once. This chain uses TRBV29-1 with TRBJ1-2; perhaps TRBD1 as D (5 bases). CDR1 is SQVTM, CDR2 ANQGSEA, per germline. The CDR3 has 12 residues. V shed 5 bases and J shed 6 bases, with 13 bases lying between them. The CDR3 sequence: CSVRTTRDGYTF. The CDR3 DNA follows: TGCAGCGTTAGGACAACTAGGGATGGCTACACCTTC. The full variable domain, with the rest looked up from reference TRBV29-1 and TRBJ1-2, is SAVISQKPSRDICQRGTSLTIQCQVDSQVTMMFWYRQQPGQSLTLIATANQGSEATYESGFVIDKFPISRPNLTFSTLTVSNMSPEDSSIYLCSVRTTRDGYTFGSGTRLTVV.

The V and J genes are TRBV6-6 and TRBJ1-2, with TRBD1 matching over 7 bases. CDR1 is MNHNY, CDR2 SVGAGI, per germline (reference sequence). The CDR3 totals 15 residues. V dropped 5 bases and J dropped 8; count of bases not matched to a gene: 14. The CDR3 spells CASSSRDQGGRGYTF. The CDR3 DNA is TGTGCCAGCAGTAGCAGGGACCAGGGGGGTCGGGGCTACACCTTC.

The chain has TRBV27 and TRBJ1-5, with D possibly being TRBD1 (6 bases). Germline CDR1 is MNHEY and CDR2 is SMNVEV (reference sequence). Trimming shortened V by 3 bases and J by 2 bases, and 8 bases separated the two germline ends. This CDR3 comprises 14 residues. DNA of the CDR3: TGTGCCAGCAGTTTGTCAGGGGGCAATCAGCCCCAGCATTTT. Translating it yields CASSLSGGNQPQHF.

The V and J genes are TRBV6-1 and TRBJ1-6; D gene uncertain. The V and J ends lost 3 bases and 9 bases respectively, with 6 bases between them. The length of the CDR3 is 12 residues. In germline, CDR1 is MNHNS, CDR2 SASEGT. The CDR3 coding sequence is TGTGCCAGCAGTGATTGGAGTTCACCCCTCCACTTT. It codes for CASSDWSSPLHF.

This clone was counted once. This chain joins TRBV7-8 and TRBJ2-7, with 7 nucleotides matching TRBD2. Trimming cost V 5 bases and J 4 bases; bases outside gene matches: 23. CDR3 length: 19 amino acids. From germline, CDR1 is SGHVS and CDR2 FQNEAQ. CDR3 nucleotide sequence: TGTGCCAGCAGCCCCTCACCGACTAGCCTGCAACTCGGCTTTTACGAGCAGTACTTC. The encoded protein is CASSPSPTSLQLGFYEQYF.

The rearrangement uses TRBV6-5 and TRBJ2-7; no definite D call. Trimming took off 0 bases at V and 5 bases at J, with 8 bases between the two ends. The length of the CDR3 is 13 residues. Germline values: CDR1 MNHEY, CDR2 SVGAGI. This CDR3 reads CASSYSLGNEQYF. The CDR3 coding sequence is TGTGCCAGCAGTTACTCGTTAGGGAACGAGCAGTACTTC.

This sequence joins TRBV27 and TRBJ2-2; 9 nucleotides align to TRBD1. The ends lost 4 bases at V and 1 base at J; junction bases unmatched: 4. CDR1 MNHEY and CDR2 SMNVEV come from the germline V gene (reference sequence). The CDR3 totals 16 residues. CDR3 coding DNA: TGTGCCAGCAGTTCGGGGGACAGGGTGAACACCGGGGAGCTGTTTTTT. It translates to CASSSGDRVNTGELFF.

The rearrangement uses TRBV6-5 and TRBJ2-5, with 7 bases identical to TRBD2. This CDR3 region has 14 residues. Trimming removed 7 bases from V and 2 bases from J; junction bases left unmatched: 7. The V gene's germline CDR1 is MNHEY and CDR2 SVGAGI. CDR3 sequence (DNA): TGTGCCAGCAAAAGGAGCGGGGTGCAAGAGACCCAGTACTTC. Its translation: CASKRSGVQETQYF.

This sequence joins TRBV7-8 and TRBJ1-6; D uncertain. Trimming shortened V by 1 base and J by 0 bases, and 7 bases separated the two germline ends. Germline loops: CDR1 SGHVS, CDR2 FQNEAQ. The CDR3 consists of 16 residues. The CDR3 DNA is TGTGCCAGCAGCTTAGGACGGAGCTCCTATAATTCACCCCTCCACTTT. Translating it yields CASSLGRSSYNSPLHF.

V is TRBV6-5 and J is TRBJ2-7; D is possibly TRBD1 (7 bases). The CDR3 covers 14 residues. Germline V lookup: CDR1 MNHEY, CDR2 SVGAGI. V gave up 7 bases and J gave up 4 bases, with 17 bases separating them. The CDR3 coding sequence is TGTGCCAGCACATCGACGGCAGGGGGGTACGAGCAGTACTTC. Its translation is CASTSTAGGYEQYF.

The rearrangement joins TRBV5-1 to TRBJ1-1; TRBD1 is a possible D gene (5 bases). The CDR3 is 15 amino acids. Germline CDR1 and CDR2: SGHRS and YFSETQ. The ends were cut back, 0 bases at V and 5 bases at J, with 14 bases in the middle. CDR3 amino acids: CASSLVVGQRTEAFF. CDR3 in DNA: TGCGCCAGCAGCTTGGTTGTGGGGCAGCGGACTGAAGCTTTCTTT.

The rearrangement links TRBV19 to TRBJ1-5, with 9 bases lining up with TRBD1. Germline V gene sequence: CDR1 LNHDA, CDR2 SQIVND (reference sequence). The CDR3 runs to 16 residues. V lost 4 bases, J lost 4 bases, and 8 bases stayed unmatched. CDR3 loop: CASSTGPGTGNQPQHF. CDR3 DNA sequence: TGTGCCAGTAGTACGGGTCCCGGGACAGGGAATCAGCCCCAGCATTTT.

The gene calls are TRBV5-1 and TRBJ1-1; D is possibly TRBD1 (6 bases). Trimming removed 2 bases from V and 5 bases from J, with 16 bases in between. The germline gives CDR1 SGHRS, CDR2 YFSETQ. The CDR3 extends over 15 amino acids. CDR3 DNA: TGCGCCAGCAGCTTTGTAGGGGGGAGAGGTACTGAAGCTTTCTTT. Protein: CASSFVGGRGTEAFF.

This chain links TRBV7-3 with TRBJ1-1, with D perhaps matching TRBD1 (6 bases). Deletions cut 5 bases from V and 0 bases from J, with 10 bases between. The CDR3 runs to 14 residues. Per the germline V gene, CDR1 is SGHTA and CDR2 is FQGTGA. The CDR3 sequence: CASSSTGLNTEAFF. Written as DNA, the CDR3 is TGTGCCAGCAGCAGTACAGGGCTGAACACTGAAGCTTTCTTT.

The chain employs TRBV6-5 and TRBJ1-6; D is unclear. Germline-derived CDR1 and CDR2 are MNHEY and SVGAGI. Between the trimmed V and J ends, which lost 0 bases and 13 bases, there was a span of 10 bases. The CDR3 runs to 13 residues. The CDR3 is CASSYSALAPLHF. As DNA, the CDR3 is TGTGCCAGCAGTTACTCCGCCCTGGCCCCCCTCCACTTT.

The chain has TRBV6-2 or TRBV6-3 and TRBJ2-5; D unclear. Trimming shortened V by 2 bases and J by 0 bases, and 4 bases separated the two germline ends. CDR3 length: 13 residues. The germline V gene encodes CDR1 MNHEY and CDR2 SVGEGT. The CDR3 bases are TGTGCCAGCAGTTACAGGTACCAAGAGACCCAGTACTTC. It is translated as CASSYRYQETQYF.

V and J are TRBV15 and TRBJ1-4; maybe TRBD1 (5 bases). CDR1 and CDR2 (germline): LNHNV, YYDKDF (reference sequence). The CDR3 is 15 amino acids. V was trimmed by 0 bases and J by 7 bases, leaving 12 bases between them. The CDR3 DNA is TGTGCCACCAGCAGAGATGCGGGGGAAGGTGAAAAACTGTTTTTT. Protein sequence: CATSRDAGEGEKLFF.

V and J are TRBV7-2 and TRBJ1-5; tentative D call: TRBD1 (5 bases). Germline V lookup: CDR1 SGHTA, CDR2 FQGNSA. The CDR3 has 18 residues. V lost 2 bases to trimming and J lost 2 bases, with 19 bases between them. The CDR3 DNA is TGTGCCAGCAGCTTACCCTCTGAGAGGGGCGCCGGCAATCAGCCCCAGCATTTT. Translated, it gives CASSLPSERGAGNQPQHF.

As regards this clone: This sample includes further DNA sequences coding for the same CDR3. The V gene is TRBV21-1, the J gene TRBJ2-7; the listed D gene, TRBD2, was not tested against the DNA. TRBV21-1 is a pseudogene segment. This CDR3 comprises 16 residues. The CDR3 bases are TGTGCCAGCAGCCAAGGGGGTGGCGGGGGGCCAGGCGAGCAGTACTTC. It yields the protein CASSQGGGGGPGEQYF.